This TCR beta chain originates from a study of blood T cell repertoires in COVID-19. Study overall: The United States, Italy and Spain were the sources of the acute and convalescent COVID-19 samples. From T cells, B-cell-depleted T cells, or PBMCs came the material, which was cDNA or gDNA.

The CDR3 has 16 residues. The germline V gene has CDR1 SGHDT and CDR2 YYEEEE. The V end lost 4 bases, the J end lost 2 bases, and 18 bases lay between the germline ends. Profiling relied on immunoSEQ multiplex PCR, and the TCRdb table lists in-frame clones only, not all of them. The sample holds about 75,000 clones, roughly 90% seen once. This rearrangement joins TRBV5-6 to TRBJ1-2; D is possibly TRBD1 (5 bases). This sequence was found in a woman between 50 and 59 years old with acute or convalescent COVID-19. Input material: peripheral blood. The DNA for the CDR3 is TGTGCCAGCAGCCGCGCTTACGACAGTATGAACTATGGCTACACCTTC. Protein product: CASSRAYDSMNYGYTF.